The 29 T cell receptor beta chains listed next were all sequenced from one sample in a study of cytomegalovirus exposure and HLA in healthy donors. Use of 60 Vbeta and 13 Jbeta primers characterized the PCR. Profiled with immunoSEQ multiplex PCR; TCRdb holds only in-frame clones, not every one. The sample carries approximately 100,000 clones, 84% recorded once. Sample: PBMCs. The receptor source for this set is a woman aged 18-29 years in good health and CMV-seronegative.

V and J are TRBV7-9 and TRBJ2-1, with 14 bases that match TRBD2. The CDR3 loop spans 17 amino acids. Germline V gene data show CDR1 as SEHNR and CDR2 as FQNEAQ (reference sequence). V shed 5 bases and J 3 bases; nucleotides not matched to a gene: 6. CDR3 region: CASSTGLAGGLYNEQFF. In nucleotides, the CDR3 is TGTGCCAGCAGCACCGGACTAGCGGGAGGACTCTACAATGAGCAGTTCTTC.

The genes are TRBV28 and TRBJ1-1; 9 nucleotides line up with TRBD1. The CDR3 is 14 residues long. From germline, CDR1 is MDHEN and CDR2 SYDVKM. Losses at the gene ends were 5 bases for V and 5 bases for J; bases not matched to a gene: 6. CDR3 bases: TGTGCCAGCAGTGCGGACAGGGGTTGGACTGAAGCTTTCTTT. Protein product: CASSADRGWTEAFF.

This chain joins TRBV7-2 and TRBJ2-3; D may be TRBD1 (5 bases). V lost 5 bases to trimming and J lost 2 bases, with 14 bases between them. The CDR3 has 15 amino acids. Per the germline V gene, CDR1 is SGHTA and CDR2 is FQGNSA. The chain's CDR3 is CASSLQGWDTDTQYF. The CDR3 region has the DNA TGTGCCAGCAGCCTCCAGGGATGGGACACAGATACGCAGTATTTT.

The rearrangement uses TRBV28 and TRBJ2-3; 7 bases are shared with TRBD2. V lost 5 bases and J lost 0; bases outside the gene matches: 11. Germline V lookup: CDR1 MDHEN, CDR2 SYDVKM. CDR3 length equals 17 residues. In DNA form, the CDR3 reads TGTGCCAGCAGTGGGGGGGAGGGCTGGGGTAGCACAGATACGCAGTATTTT. This gives the protein CASSGGEGWGSTDTQYF.

The rearrangement links TRBV7-2 to TRBJ1-1, with 9 bases matching TRBD1. CDR3 length: 15 residues. Looked up from germline, CDR1 is SGHTA and CDR2 is FQGNSA. V trimming: 5 bases; J trimming: 6 bases; junction bases outside the gene matches: 10. CDR3 nucleotide sequence: TGTGCCAGCAGCGGACAGGGGTCTCGTTCGGCTGAAGCTTTCTTT. Translating gives CASSGQGSRSAEAFF.

This clone was counted a single time. The CDR3 coding sequence is TGCGCCAGCAGCCAAAGGCCTTTAGGGGGGGGAGGGAATGAGCAGTTCTTC. Translated: CASSQRPLGGGGNEQFF. The V and J genes are TRBV4-3 and TRBJ2-1, with D maybe TRBD2 (7 bases). Germline V gene data show CDR1 as LGHNA and CDR2 as YSLEER. V was clipped by 2 bases and J by 7 bases, with 21 bases between them. This CDR3 spans 17 amino acids.

In the case of this clone: One junction end does not reproduce the germline sequence, and a read error may be involved. This same CDR3 is encoded by further DNA sequences in the sample. V usage is TRBV5-1 and J usage is TRBJ1-6; D not resolved. The germline gives CDR1 SGHRS, CDR2 YFSETQ. This CDR3 is built from 13 residues. The DNA of the CDR3 is TGCGCCAGCAGCTTGGACTATAATTCCCCCCTCCACTTT. It translates to CASSLDYNSPLHF.

The chain links TRBV2 to TRBJ2-7; D remains unclear. CDR1 SNHLY and CDR2 FYNNEI come from the germline V gene. The CDR3 spans 13 residues. The ends were cut back, 2 bases at V and 6 bases at J, with 11 bases in the middle. CDR3 loop: CASSESWASEQYF. DNA for the CDR3: TGTGCCAGCAGTGAAAGTTGGGCCTCCGAGCAGTACTTC.

This sequence joins TRBV30 and TRBJ2-5; 10 bases fit TRBD2. The V gene's germline CDR1 is GTSNPN and CDR2 SVGIG (reference sequence). With 5 bases clipped from V and 2 bases from J, the junction kept 11 bases outside the gene matches. This CDR3 comprises 16 residues. The CDR3 loop reads CAWDIGTSVMQETQYF. CDR3 nucleotides: TGTGCCTGGGACATCGGGACTAGCGTGATGCAAGAGACCCAGTACTTC.

The chain combines TRBV27 with TRBJ2-3; D possibly corresponds to TRBD2 (7 bases). The CDR3 has 17 amino acids. Germline V gene data show CDR1 as MNHEY and CDR2 as SMNVEV (reference sequence). The V gene lost 7 bases and the J gene lost 2 bases, with 22 bases spanning the gap. Here the CDR3 DNA reads TGTGCCAGCACCCCCCTTTGGGGGGGCCTGAACACAGATACGCAGTATTTT. Amino acid sequence: CASTPLWGGLNTDTQYF.

This clone was seen more than once but under ten times. The CDR3 nucleotides are TGCGCCAGCAGCCCGAGGGATTCGAACACTGAAGCTTTCTTT. As protein: CASSPRDSNTEAFF. The chain is built from TRBV4-1 and TRBJ1-1; D gene uncertain. The CDR3 has 14 amino acids. Germline CDR1 and CDR2: MGHRA and YSYEKL. V was trimmed by 4 bases and J by 1 base, leaving 10 bases between them.

The J gene is TRBJ2-7, the V gene TRBV10-1, with D hard to call. Per the germline V gene, CDR1 is WNHNN and CDR2 is SYGVQD (reference sequence). This CDR3 is built from 13 residues. V gave up 4 bases and J gave up 0 bases, with 7 bases separating them. The CDR3 DNA follows: TGCGCCAGCAGTGGGTGGAGCTCCTACGAGCAGTACTTC. Protein: CASSGWSSYEQYF.

The chain combines TRBV6-5 with TRBJ1-5, with D maybe TRBD1 (6 bases). V lost 6 bases and J lost 0, with 12 bases in between. Germline values: CDR1 MNHEY, CDR2 SVGAGI. This CDR3 is 15 amino acids long. DNA of the CDR3: TGTGCCAGCAGGTCCCAGGGGTATAGCAATCAGCCCCAGCATTTT. Translation gives CASRSQGYSNQPQHF.

The rearrangement uses TRBV18 and TRBJ2-5, with D maybe TRBD1 (5 bases). The germline CDR1 and CDR2 sequences are KGHSH and LQKENI. Trimming took off 5 bases at V and 4 bases at J, with 14 bases between the two ends. The CDR3 has 14 amino acids. CDR3 loop: CASSSEWGTETQYF. In DNA, the CDR3 is TGTGCCAGCTCATCGGAATGGGGCACAGAGACCCAGTACTTC.

CDR3 region: CASSQTGQSNTGELFF. As DNA, the CDR3 is TGCGCCAGCAGCCAAACTGGACAGTCGAACACCGGGGAGCTGTTTTTT. The chain is built from TRBV4-3 and TRBJ2-2; the D gene is possibly TRBD1 (6 bases). The V gene's germline CDR1 is LGHNA and CDR2 YSLEER. Trimming pared 2 bases from V and 0 bases from J, leaving 10 bases between. The CDR3 sequence is 16 residues long.

The rearrangement uses TRBV6-6 and TRBJ2-1; 8 bases are shared with TRBD2. The CDR3 totals 14 residues. Germline V lookup: CDR1 MNHNY, CDR2 SVGAGI (reference sequence). Germline trimming cut 1 base from V and 7 bases from J; bases unmatched to any gene: 3. The CDR3 sequence is CASSYFGGGNEQFF. In nucleotides, the CDR3 is TGTGCCAGCAGTTACTTCGGGGGGGGTAATGAGCAGTTCTTC.

In its sample, this clone was seen a few times. This chain connects TRBV6-5 to TRBJ2-1; maybe TRBD1 (7 bases). From germline, CDR1 is MNHEY and CDR2 SVGAGI. The CDR3 sequence is 14 residues long. The V end was cut by 4 bases, the J end by 9 bases, with 16 bases between. In DNA form, the CDR3 reads TGTGCCAGCAGTTCGGGGCAGGGGGAGGTTGAGCAGTTCTTC. This translates into CASSSGQGEVEQFF.

This clone was observed a single time. The genes are TRBV23-1 and TRBJ1-1; tentative D call: TRBD1 (5 bases). TRBV23-1 is an ORF, with its function uncertain. This CDR3 has 14 amino acids. V lost 0 bases and J 6 bases, leaving 11 bases between the germline ends. The CDR3 nucleotides read TGCGCCAGCAGTCAATCGGGCAGGGAAGCTGAAGCTTTCTTT. It translates to CASSQSGREAEAFF.

The count of this clone is one. This chain joins TRBV9 and TRBJ1-3; maybe TRBD1 (5 bases). The CDR3 length is 15 residues. The germline V and J ends were trimmed by 0 bases and 0 bases, with 7 bases remaining between them. CDR1 and CDR2 (germline): SGDLS, YYNGEE. CDR3 in DNA: TGTGCCAGCAGCGTAGTTGGGGCCTCTGGAAACACCATATATTTT. It codes for CASSVVGASGNTIYF.

V usage is TRBV27 and J usage is TRBJ2-1; perhaps TRBD1 as D (6 bases). V gave up 5 bases and J gave up 7 bases, with 9 bases separating them. Germline V gives CDR1 MNHEY, CDR2 SMNVEV (reference sequence). The CDR3 extends over 12 amino acids. The CDR3 sequence is CASSTGKNEQFF. As DNA, the CDR3 is TGTGCCAGCAGTACAGGGAAAAATGAGCAGTTCTTC.

The rearrangement joins TRBV28 to TRBJ1-3; D might be TRBD1 (6 bases). V lost 3 bases and J 9 bases, leaving 18 bases between the germline ends. This CDR3 has 15 residues. Germline CDR1 reads MDHEN; CDR2 reads SYDVKM. This CDR3 is CASSFLQGGSVTIYF. CDR3 bases: TGTGCCAGCAGTTTCCTACAGGGAGGGTCCGTCACCATATATTTT.

This clone has a handful of counts. This chain connects TRBV2 to TRBJ1-5, with 8 bases aligning to TRBD1. This CDR3 is built from 16 residues. Unmatched junction bases numbered 7, after V lost 0 bases and J lost 6 bases. Germline loops: CDR1 SNHLY, CDR2 FYNNEI. CDR3 DNA sequence: TGTGCCAGCAGTGAAGCTAGGACAGGGTTTCGTCAGCCCCAGCATTTT. The encoded protein is CASSEARTGFRQPQHF.

This sequence joins TRBV28 and TRBJ2-7; a weak D match, TRBD1 (5 bases). The V end was cut by 5 bases, the J end by 3 bases, with 14 bases between. CDR3 length equals 14 residues. From germline, CDR1 is MDHEN and CDR2 SYDVKM. The CDR3 protein is CASSQQVPHYEQYF. CDR3 coding DNA: TGTGCCAGCAGTCAACAGGTCCCCCACTACGAGCAGTACTTC.

The V and J genes are TRBV6-6 and TRBJ1-2; D not certain. Germline V lookup: CDR1 MNHNY, CDR2 SVGAGI (reference sequence). Between the trimmed V and J ends, which lost 5 bases and 8 bases, there was a span of 12 bases. The CDR3 sequence is 12 residues long. The CDR3 coding sequence is TGTGCCAGCAGTACAGACACGATCGGCTACACCTTC. Translation gives CASSTDTIGYTF.

The chain joins TRBV9 to TRBJ2-7; 10 bases line up with TRBD2. CDR3 length: 16 amino acids. Germline V CDR1 and CDR2: SGDLS, YYNGEE. The V gene end was trimmed by 0 bases and the J gene end by 7 bases; junction bases not matched to a gene: 10. This CDR3 is CASSVDESGRAREQYF. CDR3 nucleotides: TGTGCCAGCAGCGTAGACGAGAGCGGGAGGGCCAGGGAGCAGTACTTC.

V usage is TRBV11-2 and J usage is TRBJ2-1, with 10 positions matching TRBD1. The length of the CDR3 is 15 residues. In germline, CDR1 is SGHAT, CDR2 FQNNGV. V shed 1 base and J 3 bases; nucleotides not matched to a gene: 0. CDR3 sequence reads: CASSLGTGGYNEQFF. The CDR3 DNA is TGTGCCAGCAGCTTAGGGACAGGGGGCTACAATGAGCAGTTCTTC.

The chain employs TRBV11-2 and TRBJ1-1; no reliable D call. Germline values: CDR1 SGHAT, CDR2 FQNNGV. Trimming removed 5 bases at V and 0 bases at J, with 13 bases between. There are 15 residues in the CDR3. The chain's CDR3 is CASSPGWGVNTEAFF. CDR3 in DNA: TGTGCCAGCAGCCCGGGGTGGGGTGTGAACACTGAAGCTTTCTTT.

This chain connects TRBV28 to TRBJ2-5, with 9 bases fitting TRBD1. The tail of the sequence fits TRBJ2-7 better, so the J call may be wrong. The CDR3 is made up of 18 amino acids. Per the germline V gene, CDR1 is MDHEN and CDR2 is SYDVKM. Here the CDR3 DNA reads TGTGCCAGCAGTTCAACTACACCCGGGACAGGGCCCTTCGGCGAGCAGTACTTC. Its protein product is CASSSTTPGTGPFGEQYF.

The rearrangement links TRBV6-1 to TRBJ2-7; the D gene is possibly TRBD2 (6 bases). Trimming shortened V by 6 bases and J by 2 bases, and 8 bases separated the two germline ends. Germline V gene sequence: CDR1 MNHNS, CDR2 SASEGT. The CDR3 runs 12 residues. CDR3 nucleotides: TGTGCCAGCAGATCTAGCGCCTACGAGCAGTACTTC. Translation gives CASRSSAYEQYF.